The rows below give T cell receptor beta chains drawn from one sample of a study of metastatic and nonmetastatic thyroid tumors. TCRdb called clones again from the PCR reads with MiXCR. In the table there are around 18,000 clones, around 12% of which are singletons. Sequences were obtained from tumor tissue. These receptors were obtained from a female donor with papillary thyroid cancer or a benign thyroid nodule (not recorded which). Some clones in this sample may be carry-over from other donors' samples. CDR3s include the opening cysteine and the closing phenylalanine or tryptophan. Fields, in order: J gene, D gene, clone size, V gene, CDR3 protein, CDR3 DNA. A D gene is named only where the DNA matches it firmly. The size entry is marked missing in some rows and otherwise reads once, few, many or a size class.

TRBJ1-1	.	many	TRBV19	CASSIFSTEAFF	TGTGCCAGTAGTATATTCAGCACTGAAGCTTTCTTT
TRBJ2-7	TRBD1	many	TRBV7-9	CASSWDRYSYEQYF	TGTGCCAGCAGCTGGGACAGGTACTCCTACGAGCAGTACTTC
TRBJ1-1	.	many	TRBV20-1	CSARDRQGREAFF	TGCAGTGCTAGAGATCGGCAGGGGCGTGAAGCTTTCTTT
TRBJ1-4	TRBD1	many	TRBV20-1	CSARGTGLGEKLFF	TGCAGTGCTAGAGGGACAGGGCTAGGGGAAAAACTGTTTTTT
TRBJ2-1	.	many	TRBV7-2	CASSPGTPYNEQFF	TGTGCCAGCAGCCCCGGGACTCCCTACAATGAGCAGTTCTTC
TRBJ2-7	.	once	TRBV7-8	CASSLARGFEQYF	TGTGCCAGCAGCTTAGCGAGGGGTTTCGAGCAGTACTTC
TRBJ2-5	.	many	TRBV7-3	CASSPRTQYF	TGTGCCAGCAGCCCCCGCACCCAGTACTTC
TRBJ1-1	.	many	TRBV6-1	CASSPGVGGGMNTEAFF	TGTGCCAGCAGTCCGGGCGTGGGGGGAGGGATGAACACTGAAGCTTTCTTT
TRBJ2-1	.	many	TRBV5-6	CASSLGGFSYNEQFF	TGTGCCAGCAGCTTAGGAGGTTTCTCCTACAATGAGCAGTTCTTC
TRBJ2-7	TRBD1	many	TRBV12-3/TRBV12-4	CASSLDRGPQYF	TGTGCCAGCAGTTTAGACAGGGGGCCCCAGTACTTC
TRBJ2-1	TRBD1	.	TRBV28	CASSNSGGFYNEQFF	TGTGCCAGCAGTAACTCAGGGGGCTTCTACAATGAGCAGTTCTTC
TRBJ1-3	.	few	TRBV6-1	CASTSPGRGGNTIYF	TGTGCCAGCACCTCACCGGGCAGGGGTGGAAACACCATATATTTT
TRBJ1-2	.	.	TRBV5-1	CASSSDTEGYGYTF	TGCGCCAGCAGCTCGGACACCGAGGGCTATGGCTACACCTTC
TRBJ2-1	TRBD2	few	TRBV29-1	CSAVAGGAHNEQFF	TGCAGCGCGGTAGCGGGGGGCGCCCACAATGAGCAGTTCTTC
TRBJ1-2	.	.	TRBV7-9	CASSSSGASYGYTF	TGTGCCAGCAGCTCCTCAGGGGCCTCCTATGGCTACACCTTC
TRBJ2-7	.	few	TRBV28	CATGTYEQYF	TGTGCCACTGGTACCTACGAGCAGTACTTC
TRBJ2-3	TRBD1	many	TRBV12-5	CASGFSAGTGTDTQYF	TGTGCTAGTGGTTTCTCAGCCGGGACAGGCACAGATACGCAGTATTTT
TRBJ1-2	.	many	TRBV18	CASSLRIPTGEWKGGYTF	TGTGCCAGCTCACTCCGTATCCCCACTGGAGAGTGGAAAGGGGGCTACACCTTC
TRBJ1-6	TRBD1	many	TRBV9	CASSPTQGVSPLHF	TGTGCCAGCAGCCCTACTCAGGGGGTTTCACCCCTCCACTTT
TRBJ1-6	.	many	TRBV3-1	CASSQLLGGNSPLHF	TGTGCCAGCAGCCAATTGTTAGGGGGTAATTCACCCCTCCACTTT
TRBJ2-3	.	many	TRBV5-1	CASSLNSETDTQYF	TGCGCCAGCAGCTTGAACTCAGAAACAGATACGCAGTATTTT
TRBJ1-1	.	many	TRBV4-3	CASSPARRTEAFF	TGCGCCAGCAGCCCGGCACGTCGGACTGAAGCTTTCTTT
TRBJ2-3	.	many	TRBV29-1	CSVRSGTDTQYF	TGCAGCGTTAGGTCTGGCACAGATACGCAGTATTTT
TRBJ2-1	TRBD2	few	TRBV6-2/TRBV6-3	CARSPGLATNEQFF	TGTGCCAGGAGCCCGGGACTAGCGACCAATGAGCAGTTCTTC
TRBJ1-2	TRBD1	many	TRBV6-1	CASRPAGQGRGGYTF	TGTGCCAGCAGGCCCGCGGGACAGGGGAGGGGTGGCTACACCTTC
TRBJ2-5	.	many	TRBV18	CASSRAGTGTIQETQYF	TGTGCCAGCTCACGAGCCGGAACCGGGACAATCCAAGAGACCCAGTACTTC
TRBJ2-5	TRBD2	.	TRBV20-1	CSASGGAETQYF	TGCAGTGCTAGCGGGGGGGCCGAGACCCAGTACTTC
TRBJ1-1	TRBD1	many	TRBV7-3	CASSVQGATEAFF	TGTGCCAGCAGCGTCCAGGGGGCCACTGAAGCTTTCTTT
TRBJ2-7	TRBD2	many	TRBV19	CASSKSSGGYEQYF	TGTGCCAGTAGCAAGTCTAGCGGGGGTTACGAGCAGTACTTC
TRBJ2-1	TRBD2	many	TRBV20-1	CSALTGTSSLNEQFF	TGCAGTGCTTTAACCGGGACTAGCTCACTCAATGAGCAGTTCTTC
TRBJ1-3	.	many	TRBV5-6	CASGVVAGNTIYF	TGTGCCAGCGGGGTGGTGGCAGGAAACACCATATATTTT
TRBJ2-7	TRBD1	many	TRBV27	CASRRDSLGSYEQYF	TGTGCCAGCCGCCGGGACAGTTTGGGCTCCTACGAGCAGTACTTC
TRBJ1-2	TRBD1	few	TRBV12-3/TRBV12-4	CASSRLTVTGNGYTF	TGTGCCAGCAGTAGACTGACCGTGACAGGGAATGGCTACACCTTC
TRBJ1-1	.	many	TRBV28	CASSFRVRGEAFF	TGTGCCAGCAGTTTCCGGGTTAGGGGAGAAGCTTTCTTT
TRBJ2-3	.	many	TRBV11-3	CASARGGTDTQYF	TGTGCCAGCGCGAGGGGTGGTACAGATACGCAGTATTTT
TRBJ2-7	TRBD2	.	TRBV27	CASSLVTSGRGEQYF	TGTGCCAGCAGTTTAGTGACTAGCGGGAGGGGAGAGCAGTACTTC
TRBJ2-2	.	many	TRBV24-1	CATSDVRGNVGELFF	TGTGCCACCAGTGATGTCAGGGGAAACGTCGGGGAGCTGTTTTTT
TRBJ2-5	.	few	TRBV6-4	CASSEAEQETQYF	TGTGCCAGCAGTGAAGCGGAGCAAGAGACCCAGTACTTC
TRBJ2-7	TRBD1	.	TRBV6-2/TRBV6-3	CASSNIRDSGGDNPYEWYF	TGTGCCAGCAGTAACATCCGGGACAGTGGGGGTGATAACCCCTACGAGTGGTACTTC
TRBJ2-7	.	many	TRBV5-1	CASSRGPRSEQYF	TGCGCCAGCAGCCGTGGGCCGCGCTCCGAGCAGTACTTC
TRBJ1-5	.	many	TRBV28	CASRNVRSNQPQHF	TGTGCCAGCAGGAATGTCCGTTCCAATCAGCCCCAGCATTTT
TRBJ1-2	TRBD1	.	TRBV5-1	CASSGGQPGGYGYTF	TGCGCCAGCAGCGGGGGACAGCCCGGAGGCTATGGCTACACCTTC
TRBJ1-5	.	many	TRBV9	CASSVRGGNQPQHF	TGTGCCAGCAGCGTTCGTGGAGGCAATCAGCCCCAGCATTTT
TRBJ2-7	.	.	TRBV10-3	CAIGYTPREQYF	TGTGCCATCGGATACACCCCTAGGGAGCAGTACTTC
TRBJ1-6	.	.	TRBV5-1	CASSLVGARYNSPLHF	TGCGCCAGCAGCTTGGTAGGGGCCCGCTATAATTCACCCCTCCACTTT
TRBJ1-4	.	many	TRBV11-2	CASSLERGPEKLFF	TGTGCCAGCAGCTTAGAGAGGGGCCCTGAAAAACTGTTTTTT
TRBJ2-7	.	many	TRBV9	CASSVAGTADYEQYF	TGTGCCAGCAGCGTAGCTGGGACCGCCGACTACGAGCAGTACTTC
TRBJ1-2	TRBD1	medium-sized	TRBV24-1	CATTRTGGIGYTF	TGTGCCACCACTCGGACAGGGGGCATTGGCTACACCTTC
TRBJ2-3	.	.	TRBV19	CASNFLYQGTDTQYF	TGTGCCAGTAACTTCTTGTACCAGGGGACAGATACGCAGTATTTT
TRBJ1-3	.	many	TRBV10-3	CAISTIGNTIYF	TGTGCCATCAGTACCATTGGAAACACCATATATTTT
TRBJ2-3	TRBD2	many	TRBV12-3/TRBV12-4	CASSSGGASGGARDTQYF	TGTGCCAGCAGTTCTGGCGGGGCTAGCGGGGGGGCTAGAGATACGCAGTATTTT
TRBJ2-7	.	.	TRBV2	CASSEDRDYEQYF	TGTGCCAGCAGTGAGGACAGAGACTACGAGCAGTACTTC
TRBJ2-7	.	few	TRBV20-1	CSANWEMGPAYEQYF	TGCAGTGCTAACTGGGAGATGGGGCCCGCCTACGAGCAGTACTTC
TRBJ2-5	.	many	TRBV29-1	CSVELTSGPGWETQYF	TGCAGCGTTGAACTTACCTCCGGCCCGGGCTGGGAGACCCAGTACTTC
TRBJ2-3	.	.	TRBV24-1	CATSDSSATTNTQYF	TGTGCCACCAGTGATTCTAGCGCGACGACAAATACGCAGTATTTT